One and the same sample provided the 29 T cell receptor beta chains below, sequenced in a study of spatial heterogeneity in lung cancer. Specified time point: sample taken at primary tumor resection. Whole RNA came from tumor, nontumor lung or frozen PBMC and was sequenced without being sorted. TCRdb independently ran MiXCR on the 5' RACE reads; one entry per CDR3 protein. In the table there are about 7,100 distinct CDR3 sequences, 5% to 5.5% of which are singletons. Sequencing used PBMCs, obtained at surgery. These receptors originate from a male donor with early-stage non-small cell lung cancer.

This clonotype was counted many times. This chain joins TRBV11-3 and TRBJ2-2, with TRBD1 identical over 10 bases. The CDR3 spans 15 residues. Germline V gene sequence: CDR1 SGHNT, CDR2 YENEEA. Trimming removed 4 bases from V and 5 bases from J; junction bases left unmatched: 4. DNA for the CDR3: TGTGCCAGCAGCTCGGGACAGGGGAATACCGGGGAGCTGTTTTTT. It encodes CASSSGQGNTGELFF.

This clonotype is medium-sized in the sample. The CDR3 DNA reads as TGTGCCAGCAGCTTAGTAGGGGTAGCGGGTTCACCCCTCCACTTT. This encodes CASSLVGVAGSPLHF. The rearrangement uses TRBV7-9 and TRBJ1-6; a possible D gene is TRBD1 (5 bases). CDR1 SEHNR and CDR2 FQNEAQ come from the germline V gene (reference sequence). V lost 1 base and J lost 9, with 13 bases in between. This CDR3 spans 15 amino acids.

In this sample, this clonotype turned up many times. The genes are TRBV6-1 and TRBJ1-5; D unresolved. The CDR3 consists of 15 residues. Trimming left V 7 bases short and J 0 bases short, with 13 bases between. Per the germline V gene, CDR1 is MNHNS and CDR2 is SASEGT. CDR3 nucleotide sequence: TGTGCCAGCACTATCACAGTAACTAGCAATCAGCCCCAGCATTTT. Amino acid sequence: CASTITVTSNQPQHF.

In this sample, this clonotype turned up many times. The chain has TRBV3-1 and TRBJ1-1, with TRBD1 as a possible D gene (5 bases). The V end was cut by 1 base, the J end by 1 base, with 13 bases between. The germline gives CDR1 LGHDT, CDR2 YNNKEL (reference sequence). The CDR3 length is 16 residues. CDR3 coding DNA: TGTGCCAGCAGCCAAGGTGCGGGACCGTCGAACACTGAAGCTTTCTTT. Protein sequence: CASSQGAGPSNTEAFF.

This clonotype was observed many times. V and J are TRBV29-1 and TRBJ2-3; D gene uncertain. The CDR3 length is 10 residues. V dropped 5 bases and J dropped 4 bases, with 4 bases sitting between them. Germline V gene sequence: CDR1 SQVTM, CDR2 ANQGSEA. CDR3 region: CSVRADTQYF. In nucleotides, the CDR3 is TGCAGCGTTAGGGCAGATACGCAGTATTTT.

In this sample, this clonotype turned up many times. The chain carries TRBV11-2 and TRBJ1-1; tentative D call: TRBD1 (5 bases). The CDR3 has 15 amino acids. CDR1 is SGHAT, CDR2 FQNNGV, per germline. The ends were cut back, 5 bases at V and 4 bases at J, with 17 bases in the middle. The CDR3 protein is CASSPRVGVSTEAFF. The DNA of the CDR3 is TGTGCCAGCAGCCCCCGAGTGGGGGTAAGCACTGAAGCTTTCTTT.

This clonotype was observed many times. This chain uses TRBV12-3 or TRBV12-4 with TRBJ1-1, with TRBD1 matching over 9 bases. J gave up 5 bases and V 4 bases, and 5 bases lay outside the gene matches. The CDR3 has 14 residues. The CDR3 DNA reads TGTGCCAGCAGTTGGGGGACAGGGAGGACTGAAGCTTTCTTT. This translates into CASSWGTGRTEAFF.

The chain uses TRBV6-2 or TRBV6-3 and TRBJ2-1; 8 nucleotides agree with TRBD1. V shed 0 bases, J shed 5 bases, and the junction held 3 bases outside the gene matches. The CDR3 covers 15 residues. Looked up from germline, CDR1 is MNHEY and CDR2 is SVGEGT. CDR3 loop: CASSYSWTGNNEQFF. The CDR3 bases are TGTGCCAGCAGTTACTCCTGGACAGGGAACAATGAGCAGTTCTTC.

The rearrangement uses TRBV27 and TRBJ2-5, with D unclear. V dropped 4 bases and J dropped 2 bases, with 11 bases sitting between them. CDR1 is MNHEY, CDR2 SMNVEV, per germline (reference sequence). The CDR3 is 14 residues long. For the CDR3, the DNA is TGTGCCAGCAGTTCCACCGGCAGGCAAGAGACCCAGTACTTC. Translated: CASSSTGRQETQYF.

The table lists this clonotype with many counts. This chain links TRBV11-2 with TRBJ1-1; D is ambiguous. Trimming stripped 1 base from V and 4 bases from J, with 1 base between. CDR1 and CDR2 from the germline V gene are SGHAT and FQNNGV. The CDR3 runs 11 residues. Here the CDR3 DNA reads TGTGCCAGCAGCTTAGTCACTGAAGCTTTCTTT. It translates to CASSLVTEAFF.

This clonotype was counted at least ten times. V is TRBV5-1 and J is TRBJ1-5; D possibly corresponds to TRBD1 (5 bases). Trimming cost V 4 bases and J 0 bases, with 17 bases left between them. This CDR3 has 17 amino acids. CDR1 is SGHRS and CDR2 is YFSETQ in the germline V gene. CDR3 sequence: CASSPGLGGISNQPQHF. The CDR3 nucleotides are TGCGCCAGCAGCCCGGGGCTCGGTGGGATTAGCAATCAGCCCCAGCATTTT.

In this sample, this clonotype turned up many times. V and J are TRBV9 and TRBJ2-2; 9 nucleotides agree with TRBD1. The CDR3 has 16 amino acids. The germline CDR1 and CDR2 sequences are SGDLS and YYNGEE. V shed 4 bases, J shed 2 bases, and the junction held 6 bases outside the gene matches. CDR3 DNA: TGTGCCAGCAGCTCGCGGACAGGGGACAACACCGGGGAGCTGTTTTTT. Protein sequence: CASSSRTGDNTGELFF.

Judged by abundance, this clonotype is medium-sized. V and J are TRBV19 and TRBJ1-1, with D uncertain. The V gene's germline CDR1 is LNHDA and CDR2 SQIVND (reference sequence). V lost 3 bases and J 1 base, leaving 12 bases between the germline ends. This CDR3 has 15 residues. The CDR3 sequence: CASSIVIKPNTEAFF. The CDR3 nucleotides are TGTGCCAGTAGTATCGTGATCAAACCGAACACTGAAGCTTTCTTT.

This clonotype was found many times. The gene calls are TRBV3-1 and TRBJ1-2, with D hard to call. Germline V gene lookup returns CDR1 LGHDT and CDR2 YNNKEL (reference sequence). V lost 0 bases and J lost 6, with 14 bases in between. The CDR3 is 15 amino acids. This CDR3 reads CASSQDLDTLDGYTF. The CDR3 nucleotides are TGTGCCAGCAGCCAAGATCTGGATACTTTAGATGGCTACACCTTC.

This clonotype came up many times. The chain links TRBV7-9 to TRBJ1-4; TRBD1 aligns across 8 bases. This CDR3 has 17 amino acids. The ends lost 1 base at V and 8 bases at J; junction bases unmatched: 12. Germline lookup yields CDR1 SEHNR and CDR2 FQNEAQ (reference sequence). The CDR3 loop reads CASSLGTTTGEKEKLFF. CDR3 sequence (DNA): TGTGCCAGCAGCTTAGGAACAACGACAGGGGAAAAGGAAAAACTGTTTTTT.

This clonotype was detected only a few times. The J gene is TRBJ1-3, the V gene TRBV11-2; D may be TRBD1 (6 bases). Germline CDR1 SGHAT, CDR2 FQNNGV. CDR3 length: 16 residues. V was trimmed by 5 bases and J by 8 bases, leaving 22 bases between them. The CDR3 DNA is TGTGCCAGCAGCCTTACCACAGGGCCTTCTGGGGACACCATATATTTT. Amino acid sequence: CASSLTTGPSGDTIYF.

This clonotype has ten or more counts. The V call is TRBV10-2, the J call TRBJ2-4; D gene uncertain. Trimming removed 6 bases from V and 8 bases from J, with 8 bases in between. The CDR3 totals 11 residues. Germline loops: CDR1 WSHSY, CDR2 SAAADI. CDR3 in amino acids: CASRSRDIQYF. CDR3 DNA sequence: TGCGCCAGCAGAAGCCGGGACATTCAGTACTTC.

This clonotype was seen many times. The J gene is TRBJ1-2, the V gene TRBV19, with a tentative D call TRBD1 (6 bases). The CDR3 sequence is 13 residues long. Per the germline V gene, CDR1 is LNHDA and CDR2 is SQIVND (reference sequence). Trimming shortened V by 8 bases and J by 0 bases, and 10 bases separated the two germline ends. Here the CDR3 DNA reads TGTGCCAGTTCGACAGGCCCTAACTATGGCTACACCTTC. Encoded protein: CASSTGPNYGYTF.

In this sample, this clonotype turned up many times. The CDR3 loop is CASTTGRDTEAFF. The CDR3 DNA sequence: TGTGCCAGTACGACAGGGAGGGACACTGAAGCTTTCTTT. The V call is TRBV19, the J call TRBJ1-1, with TRBD1 identical over 7 bases. Trimming removed 7 bases from V and 3 bases from J; junction bases left unmatched: 5. The CDR3 is 13 residues long. Germline lookup yields CDR1 LNHDA and CDR2 SQIVND (reference sequence).

About this clonotype: This is likely a read error, given that the CDR3 carries no conserved phenylalanine or tryptophan at its end. This chain connects TRBV5-1 to TRBJ2-7, with TRBD1 matching 9 bases. The germline V gene encodes CDR1 SGHRS and CDR2 YFSETQ. Trimming took 5 bases from V and 4 from J; bases not matched to a gene: 7. The CDR3 is made up of 14 amino acids. The CDR3 nucleotides are TGCGCCAGCAGTCCGGGACAGGGTATATACGAGCAGTACATC. Translation gives CASSPGQGIYEQYI.

There are many counts of this clonotype. The rearrangement links TRBV7-9 to TRBJ2-7; TRBD1 agrees at 11 bases. Germline V gene lookup returns CDR1 SEHNR and CDR2 FQNEAQ (reference sequence). V lost 5 bases and J lost 6; bases outside the gene matches: 9. This CDR3 region has 15 residues. The chain's CDR3 is CASSLEDRGQSEQYF. The DNA of the CDR3 is TGTGCCAGCAGCCTGGAGGACAGGGGGCAGTCCGAGCAGTACTTC.

The DNA for the CDR3 is TGTGCCAGCAGTTATGACAGGGGCCAGACCCAGTACTTC. The encoded protein is CASSYDRGQTQYF. The chain combines TRBV12-3 or TRBV12-4 with TRBJ2-5, with TRBD1 matching 8 bases. J gave up 6 bases and V 4 bases, and 4 bases lay outside the gene matches. The CDR3 totals 13 residues.

This chain links TRBV6-2 or TRBV6-3 with TRBJ2-1; TRBD1 agrees at 8 bases. The germline gives CDR1 MNHEY, CDR2 SVGEGT. This CDR3 comprises 14 residues. With V trimmed by 5 bases and J by 4 bases, 4 bases remained unmatched. The CDR3 is CASSRQGSYNEQFF. The CDR3 DNA reads as TGTGCCAGCAGTCGACAGGGGAGTTACAATGAGCAGTTCTTC.

This clonotype was found many times. This chain connects TRBV5-4 to TRBJ2-5; the D is unclear. Germline loops: CDR1 SGHNT, CDR2 YYREEE (reference sequence). With 0 bases removed from V and 5 bases from J, the gap between germline ends came to 11 bases. This CDR3 contains 14 residues. The CDR3 sequence: CASSLAGSKETQYF. Written as DNA, the CDR3 is TGTGCCAGCAGCTTGGCAGGTAGCAAGGAGACCCAGTACTTC.

This clonotype was seen many times. The CDR3 DNA reads TGTGCCAGCAGCTTGGACGGGGGAGAGACCCAGTACTTC. Translating gives CASSLDGGETQYF. This chain joins TRBV5-4 and TRBJ2-5, with a possible D match to TRBD2 (6 bases). Germline CDR1 is SGHNT and CDR2 is YYREEE (reference sequence). This CDR3 is 13 amino acids long. V was trimmed by 0 bases and J by 4 bases, leaving 7 bases between them.

This clonotype was picked up many times. The rearrangement links TRBV6-5 to TRBJ1-2; D perhaps matches TRBD1 (6 bases). The V gene lost 0 bases and the J gene lost 4 bases, with 15 bases spanning the gap. Germline V gene data show CDR1 as MNHEY and CDR2 as SVGAGI. The CDR3 sequence is 16 residues long. Here the CDR3 reads CASSYSRGGRGYGYTF. Written as DNA, the CDR3 is TGTGCCAGCAGTTACTCACGAGGGGGGCGCGGCTATGGCTACACCTTC.

This clonotype is classed as medium-sized. The chain recombines TRBV28 with TRBJ2-7, with 7 bases fitting TRBD2. The V gene's germline CDR1 is MDHEN and CDR2 SYDVKM. This CDR3 region has 16 residues. After removal of 5 bases from V and 1 base from J, the junction contained 11 bases not matched to a gene. CDR3 nucleotides: TGTGCCAGCAGTCCCATTCGGGGGGAGGGTTCCTACGAGCAGTACTTC. Translating gives CASSPIRGEGSYEQYF.

This clonotype was seen at least ten times. The rearrangement links TRBV6-2 or TRBV6-3 to TRBJ2-2; D remains ambiguous. The germline V gene encodes CDR1 MNHEY and CDR2 SVGEGT. Trimming pared 0 bases from V and 6 bases from J, leaving 17 bases between. This CDR3 has 17 residues. DNA of the CDR3: TGTGCCAGCAGTTACTCGCGGTCTCCAGCATGGGCCGGGGAGCTGTTTTTT. It translates to CASSYSRSPAWAGELFF.

This clonotype was seen at least ten times. This chain uses TRBV10-1 with TRBJ2-1; the match to TRBD2 covers 11 bases. The CDR3 runs to 15 residues. V was clipped by 6 bases and J by 4 bases; unmatched bases: 5. CDR1 and CDR2 from the germline V gene are WNHNN and SYGVQD (reference sequence). CDR3 in amino acids: CASSPGTSGYNEQFF. The CDR3 DNA reads as TGCGCCAGCAGCCCCGGGACTAGCGGTTACAATGAGCAGTTCTTC.